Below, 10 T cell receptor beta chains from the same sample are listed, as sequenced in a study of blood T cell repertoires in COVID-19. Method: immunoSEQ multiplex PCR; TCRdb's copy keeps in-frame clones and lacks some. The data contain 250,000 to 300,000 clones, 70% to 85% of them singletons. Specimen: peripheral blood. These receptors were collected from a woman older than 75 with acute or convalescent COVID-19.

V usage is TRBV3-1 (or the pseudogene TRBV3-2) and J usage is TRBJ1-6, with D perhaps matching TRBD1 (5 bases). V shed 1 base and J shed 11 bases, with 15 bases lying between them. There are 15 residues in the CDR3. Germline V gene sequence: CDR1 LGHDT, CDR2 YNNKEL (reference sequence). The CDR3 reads CASSQGQTGGTPLHF. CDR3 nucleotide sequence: TGTGCCAGCAGCCAAGGACAGACCGGGGGGACACCCCTCCACTTT.

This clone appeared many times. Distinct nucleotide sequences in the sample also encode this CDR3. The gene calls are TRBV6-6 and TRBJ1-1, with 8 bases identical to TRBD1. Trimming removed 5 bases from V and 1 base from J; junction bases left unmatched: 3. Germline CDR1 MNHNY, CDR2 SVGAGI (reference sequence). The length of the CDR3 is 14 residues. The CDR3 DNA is TGTGCCAGCAGTCCTACAGGGGGGAACACTGAAGCTTTCTTT. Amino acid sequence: CASSPTGGNTEAFF.

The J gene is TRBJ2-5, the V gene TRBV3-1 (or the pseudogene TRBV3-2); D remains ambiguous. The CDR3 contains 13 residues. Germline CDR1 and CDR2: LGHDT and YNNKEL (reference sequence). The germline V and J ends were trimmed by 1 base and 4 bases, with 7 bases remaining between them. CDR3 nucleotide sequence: TGTGCCAGCAGCCAAGGCGCTCTAGAGACCCAGTACTTC. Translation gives CASSQGALETQYF.

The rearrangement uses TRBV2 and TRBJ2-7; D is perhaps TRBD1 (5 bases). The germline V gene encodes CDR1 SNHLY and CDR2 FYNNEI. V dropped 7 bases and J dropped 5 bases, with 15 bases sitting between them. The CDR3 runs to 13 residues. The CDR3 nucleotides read TGTGCCAGCATGGGGCCCGGAACCCACGAGCAGTACTTC. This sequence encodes CASMGPGTHEQYF.

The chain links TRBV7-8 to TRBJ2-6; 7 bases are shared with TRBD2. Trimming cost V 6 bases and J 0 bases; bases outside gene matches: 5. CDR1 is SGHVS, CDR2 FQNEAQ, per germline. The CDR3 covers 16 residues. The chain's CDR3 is CASRLRGGSGANVLTF. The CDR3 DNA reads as TGTGCCAGCAGACTTCGCGGGGGCTCTGGGGCCAACGTCCTGACTTTC.

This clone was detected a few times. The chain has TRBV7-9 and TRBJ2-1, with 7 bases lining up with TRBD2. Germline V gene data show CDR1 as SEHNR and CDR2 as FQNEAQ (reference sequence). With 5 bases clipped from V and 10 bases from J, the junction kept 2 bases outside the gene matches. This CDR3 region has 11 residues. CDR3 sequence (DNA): TGTGCCAGCAGCCAGGGAGGGGAGCAGTTCTTC. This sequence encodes CASSQGGEQFF.

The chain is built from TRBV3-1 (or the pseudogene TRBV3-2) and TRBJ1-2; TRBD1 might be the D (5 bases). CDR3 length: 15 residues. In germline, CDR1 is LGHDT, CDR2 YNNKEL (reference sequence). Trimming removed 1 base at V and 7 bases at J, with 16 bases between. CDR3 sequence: CASSQAPFGGSGYTF. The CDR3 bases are TGTGCCAGCAGCCAAGCCCCGTTTGGGGGGTCTGGCTACACCTTC.

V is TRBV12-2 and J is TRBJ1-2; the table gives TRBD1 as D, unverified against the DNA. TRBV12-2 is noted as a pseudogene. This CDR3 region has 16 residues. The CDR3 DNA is TGTGCAAGTCGCCCCAGAAGTACAGGGTATAACTATGGCTACACCTTC. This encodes CASRPRSTGYNYGYTF.

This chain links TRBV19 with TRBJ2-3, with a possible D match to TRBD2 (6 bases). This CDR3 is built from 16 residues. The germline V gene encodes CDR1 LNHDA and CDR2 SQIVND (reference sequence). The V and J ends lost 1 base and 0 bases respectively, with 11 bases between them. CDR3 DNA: TGTGCCAGTAGTATAGGCCATAGCGGAAGCACAGATACGCAGTATTTT. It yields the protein CASSIGHSGSTDTQYF.

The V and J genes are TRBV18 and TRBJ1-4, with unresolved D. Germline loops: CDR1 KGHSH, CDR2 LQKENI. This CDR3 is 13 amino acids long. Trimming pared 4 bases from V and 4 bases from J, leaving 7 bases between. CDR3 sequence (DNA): TGTGCCAGCTCACGATCCAGTAATGAAAAACTGTTTTTT. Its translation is CASSRSSNEKLFF.